This T cell receptor beta chain came from a study of T cell responses to AZD1222 COVID-19 vaccine. Study-wide results and caveats: There were repertoire samples only from the period after the peak T cell response. Donors skewed white British and female; clonal diversity was possibly underestimated. Only a handful of people who got AZD1222 tested seropositive at baseline. Spike-spanning, vaccine-associated CD4 TCRs were dominant at 160-218 and 743-854.

The method was immunoSEQ multiplex PCR; TCRdb's version includes in-frame clones alone and lacks a portion of them. The sample shows tens of thousands of clones, about 89% of them seen only once. Germline CDR1 and CDR2: LGHDT and YNNKEL (reference sequence). Trimming stripped 1 base from V and 0 bases from J, with 3 bases between. The CDR3 is 13 amino acids. Concerning this clone itself: Antigen: not known.

This chain joins TRBV3-1 (or the pseudogene TRBV3-2) and TRBJ1-1; D is uncertain. The sample here was peripheral blood, taken on day 0 of AZD1222 vaccination. The source is an adult in good health. CDR3 DNA: TGTGCCAGCAGCCAAGTTGTGAACACTGAAGCTTTCTTT. Translated, it gives CASSQVVNTEAFF.